This note documents a single TCR beta chain sequence. Its binding antigen is unknown. One base away there is no much larger clone; base qualities are not given. At one collaborating source in Seattle, patients were enrolled during active infection and were followed longitudinally through the course of disease. Each collaborating institution followed its own protocols to collect whole blood in K2EDTA tubes. For TCRbeta analysis, collaborators shipped samples in one of three forms: frozen whole blood, isolated PBMCs, or DNA extracted from either of those sample types. As encoded in the germline V gene (reference sequence), CDR1 is MNHEY while CDR2 is SMNVEV. The CDR3 starts with the cysteine, ends with the phenylalanine, and has 14 residues. Solely the CDR3 DNA is kept, with 42 bases framed from the first base. The junction shows trimming of 3 bases on V and 3 bases on J, plus 8 bases between the germline ends.

TCRbeta CDR3 regions were amplified from genomic DNA using the immunoSEQ Assay, a bias-controlled multiplex PCR. The authors' pipeline ran thus. Nucleated cell counts per sample were estimated from amplification of reference gene primers within the assay. Sequence reads were collapsed and filtered to measure the absolute abundance of every unique TCRbeta CDR3 rearrangement. For each sample, productive Simpson clonality was calculated as the square root of Simpson's diversity index across productive rearrangements. TCRdb holds this immuneACCESS table with in-frame rearrangements only. Some clones are missing; in checked studies, unresolved V genes explain under half, and the rest has no known cause. D and trimming come from the DNA, and the V and J calls and clone size come from that table. The sample table shows about 350,000 clones, and more than 70% are seen once. Approximately 7.3% of the sample is in the top ten clones.

This sample was taken from a study of blood T cell repertoires in COVID-19 (TCRdb year 2020). For the study in its entirety: Samples covering the acute and convalescent phases of COVID-19 were provided by collaborators in the United States, Italy and Spain. Where HLA class I and class II types were available, the types were taken from metadata supplied by the sample provider, not from assay-based typing. Deeply sampled blood TCRbeta repertoires from subjects exposed to, actively infected with, or recovered from COVID-19 were included in the dataset. The material from the prospective study consisted of cDNA or gDNA derived from T cells, B-cell-depleted T cells, or PBMCs. The samples were drawn from the first 160 participants of the ongoing ImmuneRACE study and from 1,254 subjects provided by 6 global collaborators. The repertoires were released in a freely available public database intended as a resource for research on the immune response to SARS-CoV-2. The sample metadata nearly always contained a de-identified subject ID, COVID-19 status, age in years and sex.

Overall study outcomes, separate from this receptor: How much clinical and demographic metadata was included differed by source and by participant, and the metadata was provided uncurated.

The specimen was peripheral blood. In this chain, TRBV27 is recombined with TRBJ2-2, with no confident D gene call. This receptor was identified in a woman aged 65 to 85 with COVID-19, enrolled during active disease. DNA sequence: TGTGCCAGCAGTTTCAGCGTAGACACCGGGGAGCTGTTTTTT. Its translation reads: CASSFSVDTGELFF.